This entry concerns a single TCR beta chain. No antigen is known for it. There are no base qualities to consult, and no much larger clone falls within one base. This sample was taken from a study of PD-1 blockade in mismatch repair-deficient tumors listed by TCRdb under 2017. Study-wide context: Between September 2013 and late 2016, the trial enrolled approximately 86 consecutive patients with some twelve types of mismatch repair-deficient cancer, all of whom had received prior treatment and were progressing. Tumor-associated T cell clones in the peripheral blood of patients responding to PD-1 blockade were tracked using deep sequencing of TCR CDR3 regions. Findings and caveats that apply to the study as a whole: Tumor-resident clones, often undetectable in blood before treatment, expanded rapidly after pembrolizumab and then contracted, generally before radiologic responses.

The library was made by the immunoSEQ multiplex PCR assay. The table comes from immuneACCESS by way of TCRdb, which keeps in-frame sequences with V and J called. Part of the clones is missing from these tables; in studies checked, under half for an unresolved V gene and the rest for unknown reasons. The sample has about 68,000 clones on record, about 78% of them singletons. Over 4.5% of the sample goes to the ten largest clones. For each enrolled patient, mismatch repair deficiency was established using either polymerase chain reaction or immunohistochemistry. TCR sequencing was performed for a few patients who responded to pembrolizumab therapy. Pembrolizumab PD-1 blockade was prospectively tested in advanced mismatch repair-deficient cancers, regardless of tissue of origin, in the phase II trial. Peripheral blood T cell samples were collected serially, before PD-1 blockade began and at several time points afterward. The timing of each blood sample was reported as weeks after the first dose of pembrolizumab.

The CDR3 measures 13 amino acids from cysteine to phenylalanine. The entry retains the CDR3 DNA only, 39 bases that are in frame from base 1. V loses 4 bases of germline sequence and J loses 10 bases, and the interval between the two ends is 15 bases. CDR1 and CDR2 were assigned from the germline V gene as SGHRS and YFSETQ. The sequence is built from TRBV5-1 and TRBJ2-1, with an unclear D gene assignment. The sample here was peripheral blood, taken 2 weeks after starting pembrolizumab. The receptor was derived from an adult with mismatch repair-deficient cancer. The CDR3 protein: CASSVMGSSEQFF. In nucleotide form, the sequence is TGCGCCAGCAGCGTAATGGGGTCCTCGGAGCAGTTCTTC.